The clone carrying this TCR beta chain was counted ten times or more. What it recognizes is unknown. The beta constant-region primer was an equimolar mix of two oligonucleotides covering TRBC1 and TRBC2. Ligated cDNA was amplified by four rounds of PCR with nested alpha and beta constant-region primers and SP2. TCRdb re-called the UMI-ligation and nested PCR reads through MiXCR, storing one row per CDR3 protein. The sample has 80,000 or so distinct CDR3 sequences; over 9% are singletons. The sample is drawn from a study of naive and memory T cell subsets. Study-level findings and limits: In CD4 and CD8 cells, diversity dropped from naive through EMRA.

The sample taken for sequencing was naive CD8+ T cells from blood. The origin of this receptor is a human donor in good health.

CDR3 loop: CSVVREYNEQFF. CDR3 in DNA: TGCAGCGTTGTGAGGGAATACAATGAGCAGTTCTTC. The rearrangement uses TRBV29-1 and TRBJ2-1; possibly TRBD2 for D (5 bases). Germline values: CDR1 SQVTM, CDR2 ANQGSEA. The CDR3 covers 12 residues. Trimming stripped 4 bases from V and 4 bases from J, with 8 bases between.